One and the same sample provided the 30 T cell receptor beta chains below, sequenced in a study of shared clonotypes between healthy human individuals. Repertoires were generated with immunoSEQ multiplex PCR, while TCRdb's copy carries only in-frame clones and drops some. The sample has 1.4 million or so clones; 97% to 99% are singletons. The sequenced sample was naive CD4+ T cells sorted from blood. Indicated subset: CD45RA+ positively selected. These receptors originate from a man in his thirties or forties in good health.

The chain links TRBV5-1 to TRBJ1-1; 9 bases align to TRBD1. CDR1 and CDR2 from the germline V gene are SGHRS and YFSETQ. This CDR3 has 14 amino acids. Losses at the gene ends were 4 bases for V and 5 bases for J; bases not matched to a gene: 6. The DNA for the CDR3 is TGCGCCAGCAGCGGGGGACAGGGTCAAACTGAAGCTTTCTTT. Its protein product is CASSGGQGQTEAFF.

The chain recombines TRBV18 with TRBJ2-7; perhaps D is TRBD1 or TRBD2 (5 bases each). Germline CDR1 KGHSH, CDR2 LQKENI. The CDR3 extends over 17 amino acids. V lost 4 bases and J lost 0, with 19 bases in between. CDR3 protein: CASSQLRAGSRSYEQYF. CDR3 nucleotide sequence: TGTGCCAGCTCACAACTCCGGGCAGGGAGTCGCTCCTACGAGCAGTACTTC.

This chain joins TRBV29-1 and TRBJ2-2; 10 nucleotides line up with TRBD1. This CDR3 contains 13 residues. CDR1 is SQVTM, CDR2 ANQGSEA, per germline. Trimming cost V 6 bases and J 12 bases; bases outside gene matches: 10. CDR3 nucleotide sequence: TGCAGCGTGGCCCTTCCGGGACAGGGGAAGCTGTTTTTT. Its translation is CSVALPGQGKLFF.

V usage is TRBV28 and J usage is TRBJ2-5, with TRBD1 matching 7 bases. Germline values: CDR1 MDHEN, CDR2 SYDVKM. J gave up 0 bases and V 4 bases, and 8 bases lay outside the gene matches. This CDR3 region has 16 residues. CDR3 amino acids: CASSSYGQAYQETQYF. CDR3 sequence (DNA): TGTGCCAGCAGTTCTTACGGACAGGCCTACCAAGAGACCCAGTACTTC.

This clone was seen a handful of times. The chain recombines TRBV4-1 with TRBJ1-5; D call uncertain. Deletions cut 1 base from V and 4 bases from J, with 8 bases between. There are 14 residues in the CDR3. Looked up from germline, CDR1 is MGHRA and CDR2 is YSYEKL. The CDR3 is CASSQVGRNQPQHF. DNA for the CDR3: TGCGCCAGCAGCCAAGTTGGGCGGAATCAGCCCCAGCATTTT.

The rearrangement uses TRBV5-4 and TRBJ2-4; D call uncertain. V was shortened by 0 bases and J by 0 bases, with 10 bases between the two germline ends. The V gene's germline CDR1 is SGHNT and CDR2 YYREEE (reference sequence). The CDR3 length is 16 residues. The CDR3 region is CASSLVAGKAKNIQYF. The CDR3 bases are TGTGCCAGCAGCTTGGTAGCAGGAAAAGCCAAAAACATTCAGTACTTC.

The chain uses TRBV2 and TRBJ1-1, with a possible D match to TRBD1 (5 bases). Per germline, CDR1 SNHLY and CDR2 FYNNEI. V lost 6 bases, J lost 11 bases, and 16 bases lay in between. This CDR3 comprises 12 residues. DNA of the CDR3: TGTGCCAGCAGGGGACTAACTATGTGGGCTTTCTTT. Translated: CASRGLTMWAFF.

The chain recombines TRBV7-8 with TRBJ2-1; 9 nucleotides line up with TRBD2. CDR3 length: 18 residues. J was trimmed by 0 bases and V by 0 bases; bases with no gene match: 6. CDR1 and CDR2 (germline): SGHVS, FQNEAQ. CDR3 loop: CASSLAGGRVSSYNEQFF. For the CDR3, the DNA is TGTGCCAGCAGCTTAGCGGGCGGGAGGGTGAGCTCCTACAATGAGCAGTTCTTC.

The chain combines TRBV19 with TRBJ2-1; TRBD2 agrees at 11 bases. Germline assignment: CDR1 LNHDA and CDR2 SQIVND (reference sequence). The CDR3 is made up of 15 amino acids. J gave up 8 bases and V 7 bases, and 10 bases lay outside the gene matches. CDR3 residues: CASTVAGGPSDEQFF. The CDR3 DNA reads as TGTGCCAGTACCGTAGCGGGAGGGCCGTCGGATGAGCAGTTCTTC.

The chain joins TRBV7-6 to TRBJ2-7, with D perhaps TRBD1 (8 bases). CDR1 SGHVS and CDR2 FNYEAQ come from the germline V gene. The CDR3 has 16 residues. V shed 4 bases and J shed 1 base, with 17 bases lying between them. CDR3 sequence (DNA): TGTGCCAGCAGCTCTCGCTTACAGGGGGGGTCCTACGAGCAGTACTTC. Translated, it gives CASSSRLQGGSYEQYF.

The V gene is TRBV7-9, the J gene TRBJ2-2; 12 bases are shared with TRBD2. The J segment lost 5 bases and the V segment lost 5 bases, leaving 3 bases of the junction unmatched. Germline V gene data show CDR1 as SEHNR and CDR2 as FQNEAQ (reference sequence). This CDR3 has 15 residues. This CDR3 reads CASSRGTSGTGELFF. DNA for the CDR3: TGTGCCAGCAGCCGCGGGACTAGCGGGACCGGGGAGCTGTTTTTT.

Only one count was recorded for this clone. The rearrangement joins TRBV30 to TRBJ1-5, with 7 bases that match TRBD1. Germline trimming cut 2 bases from V and 7 bases from J; bases unmatched to any gene: 8. This CDR3 spans 14 amino acids. Germline V gives CDR1 GTSNPN, CDR2 SVGIG (reference sequence). CDR3 loop: CAWSPGGRPQPQHF. DNA for the CDR3: TGTGCCTGGAGTCCAGGGGGGCGCCCCCAGCCCCAGCATTTT.

The chain employs TRBV29-1 and TRBJ2-2; D might be TRBD2 (6 bases). Trimming pared 7 bases from V and 6 bases from J, leaving 9 bases between. This CDR3 region has 11 residues. Per the germline V gene, CDR1 is SQVTM and CDR2 is ANQGSEA. The CDR3 here is CSGGGSGELFF. CDR3 sequence (DNA): TGCAGCGGAGGAGGGTCCGGGGAGCTGTTTTTT.

V and J are TRBV13 and TRBJ1-5, with D unclear. Germline CDR1 reads PRHDT; CDR2 reads FYEKMQ (reference sequence). The CDR3 covers 15 residues. Trimming shortened V by 0 bases and J by 7 bases, and 13 bases separated the two germline ends. DNA for the CDR3: TGTGCCAGCAGCTTAGGTAGACCGGGCTTACAGCCCCAGCATTTT. Translating gives CASSLGRPGLQPQHF.

The gene calls are TRBV28 and TRBJ1-2; D perhaps matches TRBD1 (5 bases). Germline CDR1 is MDHEN and CDR2 is SYDVKM. V shed 10 bases and J shed 6 bases, with 30 bases lying between them. CDR3 size: 17 residues. DNA for the CDR3: TGTGCCACATTGGGACTCCCCTCGCCCCTCTTCACGGATGGCTACACCTTC. Translation: CATLGLPSPLFTDGYTF.

This rearrangement joins TRBV4-1 to TRBJ2-7; no firm D call. Trimming cost V 4 bases and J 3 bases, with 16 bases left between them. Germline CDR1 and CDR2: MGHRA and YSYEKL. The CDR3 is 15 amino acids. CDR3 nucleotides: TGCGCCAGCAGCCCTTCCCTGGGTGTCGGCTACGAGCAGTACTTC. Translation gives CASSPSLGVGYEQYF.

The rearrangement joins TRBV2 to TRBJ2-3; the D is unclear. Germline V gene sequence: CDR1 SNHLY, CDR2 FYNNEI. The CDR3 spans 12 residues. V shed 8 bases and J shed 2 bases, with 8 bases lying between them. The CDR3 sequence is CASGPLTDTQYF. The CDR3 nucleotides read TGTGCCAGCGGGCCTCTCACAGATACGCAGTATTTT. The full variable domain, completed using reference TRBV2 and TRBJ2-3, is EPEVTQTPSHQVTQMGQEVILRCVPISNHLYFYWYRQILGQKVEFLVSFYNNEISEKSEIFDDQFSVERPDGSNFTLKIRSTKLEDSAMYFCASGPLTDTQYFGPGTRLTVL.

The chain combines TRBV5-4 with TRBJ2-7, with 10 bases aligning to TRBD1. Germline-derived CDR1 and CDR2 are SGHNT and YYREEE (reference sequence). The CDR3 consists of 14 residues. V shed 4 bases and J 3 bases; nucleotides not matched to a gene: 4. CDR3 sequence: CASSDRGRVYEQYF. The CDR3 DNA is TGTGCCAGCAGCGACAGGGGGCGCGTCTACGAGCAGTACTTC. Full variable domain (outside the CDR3, taken from reference TRBV5-4 and TRBJ2-7): ETGVTQSPTHLIKTRGQQVTLRCSSQSGHNTVSWYQQALGQGPQFIFQYYREEENGRGNFPPRFSGLQFPNYSSELNVNALELDDSALYLCASSDRGRVYEQYFGPGTRLTVT.

The J gene is TRBJ2-4, the V gene TRBV2; D is undetermined. The CDR3 consists of 15 residues. Trimming removed 7 bases at V and 0 bases at J, with 13 bases between. Germline V gene data show CDR1 as SNHLY and CDR2 as FYNNEI. The DNA for the CDR3 is TGTGCCAGCACAGTGGACCGAGCAGCCAAAAACATTCAGTACTTC. This gives the protein CASTVDRAAKNIQYF.

This clone showed up just once. The CDR3: CASSLDLRQMQYF. CDR3 in DNA: TGTGCCAGCAGCTTAGATCTTCGACAAATGCAGTATTTT. J is TRBJ2-3 and V is TRBV11-2; D unclear. The CDR3 runs 13 residues. V gave up 0 bases and J gave up 11 bases, with 12 bases separating them. Per the germline V gene, CDR1 is SGHAT and CDR2 is FQNNGV.

CDR3 sequence (DNA): TGTGCCAGCAGCCACGACGGAGGTTTAGCTGGGGCCAACGTCCTGACTTTC. Amino acid sequence: CASSHDGGLAGANVLTF. The rearrangement uses TRBV28 and TRBJ2-6, with a weak D call TRBD2 (5 bases). This CDR3 comprises 17 residues. V gave up 6 bases and J gave up 2 bases, with 17 bases separating them. In germline, CDR1 is MDHEN, CDR2 SYDVKM.

The V and J genes are TRBV2 and TRBJ2-1, with TRBD2 matching 7 bases. The V gene end was trimmed by 6 bases and the J gene end by 1 base; junction bases not matched to a gene: 3. Germline CDR1 and CDR2: SNHLY and FYNNEI. CDR3 length equals 14 residues. The CDR3 is CASSGLGSYNEQFF. The CDR3 DNA is TGTGCCAGCAGCGGACTAGGTTCCTACAATGAGCAGTTCTTC.

The CDR3 region has the DNA TGTGCCAGCAGCCTAAGTAGCACCGGGGAGCTGTTTTTT. It codes for CASSLSSTGELFF. The rearrangement joins TRBV6-1 to TRBJ2-2; D unclear. The CDR3 sequence is 13 residues long. V was cut by 6 bases and J by 4 bases, with 9 bases left in between. Germline CDR1 MNHNS, CDR2 SASEGT.

The chain employs TRBV5-5 and TRBJ1-2, with TRBD1 matching 7 bases. The J segment lost 3 bases and the V segment lost 4 bases, leaving 9 bases of the junction unmatched. CDR3 size: 15 residues. The germline V gene has CDR1 SGHKS and CDR2 YYEKEE (reference sequence). The CDR3 is CASSPEQGRYYGYTF. The DNA for the CDR3 is TGTGCCAGCAGCCCGGAACAGGGGCGCTACTATGGCTACACCTTC.

A remark on this clone: Distinct nucleotide sequences in the sample also encode this CDR3. The V gene is TRBV19, the J gene TRBJ1-5; D unresolved. The CDR3 spans 15 residues. Germline values: CDR1 LNHDA, CDR2 SQIVND (reference sequence). Between the trimmed V and J ends, which lost 1 base and 0 bases, there was a span of 7 bases. The chain's CDR3 is CASSIVRNSNQPQHF. CDR3 nucleotides: TGTGCCAGTAGTATAGTCCGGAATAGCAATCAGCCCCAGCATTTT.

In this sample, this clone turned up once. Other DNA sequences in this sample translate to the same CDR3. The chain uses TRBV5-1 and TRBJ1-1; 9 bases are a match to TRBD1. CDR1 is SGHRS and CDR2 is YFSETQ in the germline V gene. The CDR3 is 14 residues long. Germline trimming cut 4 bases from V and 2 bases from J; bases unmatched to any gene: 3. This CDR3 reads CASSQTGGNTEAFF. The CDR3, as DNA: TGCGCCAGCAGCCAAACAGGGGGCAACACTGAAGCTTTCTTT.

V is TRBV6-1 and J is TRBJ1-5; no reliable D call. The germline V and J ends were trimmed by 8 bases and 0 bases, with 5 bases remaining between them. The CDR3 totals 12 residues. Germline CDR1 MNHNS, CDR2 SASEGT. The CDR3 reads CASRGSNQPQHF. The CDR3 DNA reads TGTGCCAGCCGGGGTAGCAATCAGCCCCAGCATTTT.

This chain links TRBV27 with TRBJ2-1; D is uncertain. The length of the CDR3 is 15 residues. Germline CDR1 is MNHEY and CDR2 is SMNVEV (reference sequence). Trimming shortened V by 1 base and J by 6 bases, and 13 bases separated the two germline ends. CDR3 nucleotides: TGTGCCAGCAGTTTATTGGACCGAAGTGGCAATGAGCAGTTCTTC. It encodes CASSLLDRSGNEQFF.

J is TRBJ2-7 and V is TRBV28; TRBD2 aligns across 9 bases. The CDR3 contains 17 residues. CDR1 and CDR2 (germline): MDHEN, SYDVKM. Unmatched junction bases numbered 14, after V lost 8 bases and J lost 0 bases. In DNA, the CDR3 is TGTGCCAGCCGCGGGGCGGGAGGGAGCCCGAGCTCCTACGAGCAGTACTTC. It encodes CASRGAGGSPSSYEQYF.

The chain recombines TRBV14 with TRBJ2-7; D not resolved. Trimming left V 3 bases short and J 0 bases short, with 12 bases between. In germline, CDR1 is SGHDN, CDR2 FVKESK. The CDR3 extends over 15 amino acids. CDR3 in DNA: TGTGCCAGCAGCCAGAGTTGGCCGAGCTCCTACGAGCAGTACTTC. The encoded protein is CASSQSWPSSYEQYF. Looking up the rest from reference TRBV14 and TRBJ2-7 gives the full variable domain: EAGVTQFPSHSVIEKGQTVTLRCDPISGHDNLYWYRRVMGKEIKFLLHFVKESKQDESGMPNNRFLAERTGGTYSTLKVQPAELEDSGVYFCASSQSWPSSYEQYFGPGTRLTVT.